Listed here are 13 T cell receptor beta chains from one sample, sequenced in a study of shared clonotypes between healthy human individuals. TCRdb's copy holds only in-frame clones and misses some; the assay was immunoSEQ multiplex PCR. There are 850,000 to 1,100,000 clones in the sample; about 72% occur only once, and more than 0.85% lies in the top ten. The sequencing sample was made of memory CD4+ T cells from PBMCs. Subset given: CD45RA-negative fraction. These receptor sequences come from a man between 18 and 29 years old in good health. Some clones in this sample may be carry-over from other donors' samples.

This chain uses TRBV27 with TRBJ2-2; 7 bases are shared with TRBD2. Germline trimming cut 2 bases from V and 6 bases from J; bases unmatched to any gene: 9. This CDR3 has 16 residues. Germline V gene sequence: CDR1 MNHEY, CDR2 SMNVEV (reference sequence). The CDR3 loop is CASSLKWEGPAGELFF. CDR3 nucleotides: TGTGCCAGCAGTTTAAAGTGGGAGGGCCCGGCCGGGGAGCTGTTTTTT.

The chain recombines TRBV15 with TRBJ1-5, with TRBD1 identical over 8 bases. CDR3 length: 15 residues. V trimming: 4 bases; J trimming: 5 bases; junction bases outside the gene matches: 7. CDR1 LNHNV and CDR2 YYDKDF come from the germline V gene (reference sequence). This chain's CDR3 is CATSIGQGGDQPQHF. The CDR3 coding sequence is TGTGCCACCAGCATAGGACAGGGAGGCGATCAGCCCCAGCATTTT.

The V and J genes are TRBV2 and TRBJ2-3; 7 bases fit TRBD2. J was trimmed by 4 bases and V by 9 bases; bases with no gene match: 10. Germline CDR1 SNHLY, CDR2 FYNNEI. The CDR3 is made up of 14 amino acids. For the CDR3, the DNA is TGTGCCAGGGGACTACCTCAAGCCCCAGATACGCAGTATTTT. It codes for CARGLPQAPDTQYF.

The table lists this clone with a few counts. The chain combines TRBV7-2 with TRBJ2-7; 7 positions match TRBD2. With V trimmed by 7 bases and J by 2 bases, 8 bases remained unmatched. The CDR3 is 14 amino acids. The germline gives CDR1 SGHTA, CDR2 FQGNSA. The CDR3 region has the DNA TGTGCCAGCACCACGCGGAGCGGGACCTACGAGCAGTACTTC. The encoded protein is CASTTRSGTYEQYF.

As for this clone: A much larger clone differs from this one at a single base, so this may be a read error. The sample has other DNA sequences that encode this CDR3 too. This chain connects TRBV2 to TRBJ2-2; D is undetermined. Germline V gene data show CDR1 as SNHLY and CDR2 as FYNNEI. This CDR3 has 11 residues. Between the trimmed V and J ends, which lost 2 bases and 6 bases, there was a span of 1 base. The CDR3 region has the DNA TGTGCCAGCAGTGAATCCGGGGAGCTGTTTTTT. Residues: CASSESGELFF. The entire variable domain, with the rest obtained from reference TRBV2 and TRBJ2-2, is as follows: EPEVTQTPSHQVTQMGQEVILRCVPISNHLYFYWYRQILGQKVEFLVSFYNNEISEKSEIFDDQFSVERPDGSNFTLKIRSTKLEDSAMYFCASSESGELFFGEGSRLTVL.

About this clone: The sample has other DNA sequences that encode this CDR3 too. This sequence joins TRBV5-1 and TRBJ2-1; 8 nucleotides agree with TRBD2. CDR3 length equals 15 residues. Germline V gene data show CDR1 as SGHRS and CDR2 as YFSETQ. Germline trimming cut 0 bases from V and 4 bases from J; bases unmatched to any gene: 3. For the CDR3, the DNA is TGCGCCAGCAGCTTGGGGTCTAGCGGGTACAATGAGCAGTTCTTC. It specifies CASSLGSSGYNEQFF.

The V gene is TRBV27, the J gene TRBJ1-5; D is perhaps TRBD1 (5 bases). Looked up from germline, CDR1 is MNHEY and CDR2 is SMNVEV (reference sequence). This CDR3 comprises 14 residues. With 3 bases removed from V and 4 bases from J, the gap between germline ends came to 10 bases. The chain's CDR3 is CASSFLSGNQPQHF. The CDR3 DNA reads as TGTGCCAGCAGTTTCCTATCAGGGAATCAGCCCCAGCATTTT.

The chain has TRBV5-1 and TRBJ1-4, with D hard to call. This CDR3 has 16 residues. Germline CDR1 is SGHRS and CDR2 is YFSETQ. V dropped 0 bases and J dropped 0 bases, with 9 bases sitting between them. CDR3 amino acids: CASSLGRATTNEKLFF. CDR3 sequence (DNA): TGCGCCAGCAGCTTGGGGAGGGCGACAACTAATGAAAAACTGTTTTTT. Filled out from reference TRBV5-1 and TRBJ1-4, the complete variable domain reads KAGVTQTPRYLIKTRGQQVTLSCSPISGHRSVSWYQQTPGQGLQFLFEYFSETQRNKGNFPGRFSGRQFSNSRSEMNVSTLELGDSALYLCASSLGRATTNEKLFFGSGTQLSVL.

This chain's CDR3 is CASFSLGKLFF. CDR3 nucleotides: TGTGCCAGCTTTTCCCTCGGAAAACTGTTTTTT. The chain recombines TRBV28 with TRBJ1-4; no definite D call. The CDR3 length is 11 residues. V was clipped by 8 bases and J by 10 bases, with 11 bases between them. Germline CDR1 reads MDHEN; CDR2 reads SYDVKM.

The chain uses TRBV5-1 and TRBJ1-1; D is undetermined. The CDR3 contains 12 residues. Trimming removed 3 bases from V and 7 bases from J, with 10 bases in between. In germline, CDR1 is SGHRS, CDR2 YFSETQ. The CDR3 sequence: CASSSAGSEAFF. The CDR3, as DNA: TGCGCCAGCAGCTCCGCCGGCAGTGAAGCTTTCTTT.

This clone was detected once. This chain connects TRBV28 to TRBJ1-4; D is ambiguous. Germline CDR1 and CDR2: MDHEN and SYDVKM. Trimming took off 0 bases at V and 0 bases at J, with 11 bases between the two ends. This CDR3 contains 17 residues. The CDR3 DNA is TGTGCCAGCAGTTTATGGCAGGTCGATGCAACTAATGAAAAACTGTTTTTT. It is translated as CASSLWQVDATNEKLFF.

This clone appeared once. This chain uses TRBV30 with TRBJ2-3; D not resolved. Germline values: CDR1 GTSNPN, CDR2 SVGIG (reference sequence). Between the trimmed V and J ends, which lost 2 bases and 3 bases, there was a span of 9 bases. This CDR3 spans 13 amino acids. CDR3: CAWSRLGTDTQYF. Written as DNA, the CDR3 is TGTGCCTGGAGTAGGTTGGGGACAGATACGCAGTATTTT.

CDR3 amino acids: CASSYQGKNEKLFF. The CDR3 DNA is TGCGCCAGCAGCTACCAGGGGAAGAACGAAAAACTGTTTTTT. The chain has TRBV5-1 and TRBJ1-4; D may be TRBD1 (6 bases). Trimming removed 3 bases at V and 8 bases at J, with 14 bases between. The CDR3 runs to 14 residues. Germline CDR1 reads SGHRS; CDR2 reads YFSETQ. Full variable domain (outside the CDR3, taken from reference TRBV5-1 and TRBJ1-4): KAGVTQTPRYLIKTRGQQVTLSCSPISGHRSVSWYQQTPGQGLQFLFEYFSETQRNKGNFPGRFSGRQFSNSRSEMNVSTLELGDSALYLCASSYQGKNEKLFFGSGTQLSVL.